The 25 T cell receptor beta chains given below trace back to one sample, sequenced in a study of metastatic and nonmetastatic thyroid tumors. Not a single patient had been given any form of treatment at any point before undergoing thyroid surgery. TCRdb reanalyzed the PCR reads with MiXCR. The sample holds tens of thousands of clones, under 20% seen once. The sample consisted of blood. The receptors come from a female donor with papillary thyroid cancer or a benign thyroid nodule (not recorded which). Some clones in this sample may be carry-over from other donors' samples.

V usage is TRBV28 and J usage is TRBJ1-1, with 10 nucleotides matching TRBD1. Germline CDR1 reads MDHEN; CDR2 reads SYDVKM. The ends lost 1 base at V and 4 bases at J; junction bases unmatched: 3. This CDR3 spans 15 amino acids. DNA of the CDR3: TGTGCCAGCAGTTTATCAGGACAGGGGGGCACTGAAGCTTTCTTT. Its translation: CASSLSGQGGTEAFF.

CDR3 residues: CSARPQSTSGSHEQFF. DNA for the CDR3: TGCAGTGCTAGACCCCAAAGTACTAGCGGGAGCCATGAGCAGTTCTTC. This chain connects TRBV20-1 to TRBJ2-1; 11 nucleotides agree with TRBD2. The CDR3 has 16 residues. J lost 8 bases, V lost 2 bases, and 11 bases had no gene match. CDR1 DFQATT and CDR2 SNEGSKA come from the germline V gene (reference sequence).

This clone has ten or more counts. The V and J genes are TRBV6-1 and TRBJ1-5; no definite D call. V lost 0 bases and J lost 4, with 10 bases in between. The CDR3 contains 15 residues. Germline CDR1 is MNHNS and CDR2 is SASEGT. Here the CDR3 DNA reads TGTGCCAGCAGTGAAGCTTTGCAGCCTAATCAGCCCCAGCATTTT. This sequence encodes CASSEALQPNQPQHF.

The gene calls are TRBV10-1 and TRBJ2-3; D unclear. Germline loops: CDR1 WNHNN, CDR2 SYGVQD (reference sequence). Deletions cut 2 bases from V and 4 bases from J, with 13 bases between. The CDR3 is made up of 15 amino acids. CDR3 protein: CASSEDPTRSDTQYF. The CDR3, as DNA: TGCGCCAGCAGTGAGGATCCCACAAGATCAGATACGCAGTATTTT.

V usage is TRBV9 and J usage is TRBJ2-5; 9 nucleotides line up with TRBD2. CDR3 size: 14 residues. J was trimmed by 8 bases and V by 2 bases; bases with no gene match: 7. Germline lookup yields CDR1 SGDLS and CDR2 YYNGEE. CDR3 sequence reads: CASSVLAGMDTQYF. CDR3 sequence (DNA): TGTGCCAGCAGCGTTCTAGCGGGAATGGATACCCAGTACTTC.

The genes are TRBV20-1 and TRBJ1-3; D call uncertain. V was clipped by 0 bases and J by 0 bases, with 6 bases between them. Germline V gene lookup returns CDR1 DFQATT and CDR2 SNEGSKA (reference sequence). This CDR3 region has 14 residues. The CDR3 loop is CSARDVSSGNTIYF. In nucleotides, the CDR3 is TGCAGTGCTAGAGATGTAAGCTCTGGAAACACCATATATTTT.

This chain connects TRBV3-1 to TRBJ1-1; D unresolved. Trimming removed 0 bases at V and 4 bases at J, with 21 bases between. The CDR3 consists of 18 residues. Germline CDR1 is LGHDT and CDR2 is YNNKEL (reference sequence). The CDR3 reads CASSQDRLWRGEPTEAFF. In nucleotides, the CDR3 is TGTGCCAGCAGCCAAGATAGGCTATGGCGAGGCGAACCCACTGAAGCTTTCTTT.

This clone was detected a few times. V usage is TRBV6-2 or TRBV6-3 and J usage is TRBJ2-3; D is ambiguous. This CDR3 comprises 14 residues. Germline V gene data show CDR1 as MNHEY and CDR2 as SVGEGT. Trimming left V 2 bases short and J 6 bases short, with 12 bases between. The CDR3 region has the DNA TGTGCCAGCAGTTACACACAACCATGGGATACGCAGTATTTT. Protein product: CASSYTQPWDTQYF.

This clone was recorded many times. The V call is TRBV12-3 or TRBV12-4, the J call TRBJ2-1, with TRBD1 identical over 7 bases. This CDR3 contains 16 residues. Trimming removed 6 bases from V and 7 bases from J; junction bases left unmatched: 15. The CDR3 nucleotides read TGTGCCAGCAGCCCCCGTGGGACAGCGACTGGGAATGAGCAGTTCTTC. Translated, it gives CASSPRGTATGNEQFF.

CDR3 in amino acids: CASSLTGYGYTF. CDR3 sequence (DNA): TGTGCCAGCAGCTTAACAGGCTATGGCTACACCTTC. The V call is TRBV7-2, the J call TRBJ1-2, with a weak D call TRBD1 (5 bases). CDR1 and CDR2 from the germline V gene are SGHTA and FQGNSA. The V and J ends lost 2 bases and 4 bases respectively, with 5 bases between them. The CDR3 covers 12 residues.

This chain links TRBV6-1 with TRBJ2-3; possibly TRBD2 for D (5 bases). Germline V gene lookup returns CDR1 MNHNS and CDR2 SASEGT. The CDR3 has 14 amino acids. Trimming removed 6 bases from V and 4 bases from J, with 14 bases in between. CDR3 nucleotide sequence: TGTGCCAGCAGGGAAAGCGGTTTCGCAGATACGCAGTATTTT. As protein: CASRESGFADTQYF.

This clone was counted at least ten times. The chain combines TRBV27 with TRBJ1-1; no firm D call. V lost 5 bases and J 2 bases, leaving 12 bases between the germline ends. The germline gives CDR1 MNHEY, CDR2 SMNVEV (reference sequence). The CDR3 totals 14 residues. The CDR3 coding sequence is TGTGCCAGCAGTCTGACGGCGTTAAACACTGAAGCTTTCTTT. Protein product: CASSLTALNTEAFF.

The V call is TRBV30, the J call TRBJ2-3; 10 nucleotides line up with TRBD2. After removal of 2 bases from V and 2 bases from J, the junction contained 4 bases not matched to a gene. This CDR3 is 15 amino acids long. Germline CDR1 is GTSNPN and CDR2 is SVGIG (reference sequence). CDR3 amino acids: CAWSWSGGATDTQYF. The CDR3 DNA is TGTGCCTGGAGTTGGAGCGGGGGGGCCACAGATACGCAGTATTTT.

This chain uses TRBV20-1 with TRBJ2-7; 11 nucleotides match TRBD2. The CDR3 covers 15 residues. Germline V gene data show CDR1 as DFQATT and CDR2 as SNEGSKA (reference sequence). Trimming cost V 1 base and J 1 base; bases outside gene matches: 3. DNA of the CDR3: TGCAGTGCTAGAGGGACTAGCGGGTATTCCTACGAGCAGTACTTC. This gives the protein CSARGTSGYSYEQYF.

The CDR3 spells CASSEGRDHEQYF. In nucleotides, the CDR3 is TGTGCCAGCAGTGAGGGCAGGGACCACGAGCAGTACTTC. This chain connects TRBV25-1 to TRBJ2-7, with D perhaps given as TRBD1 or TRBD2 (5 bases each). The CDR3 is made up of 13 amino acids. V dropped 3 bases and J dropped 5 bases, with 11 bases sitting between them. The germline CDR1 and CDR2 sequences are MGHDK and SYGVNS.

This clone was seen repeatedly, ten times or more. The CDR3 region is CASKYGTENTEAFF. CDR3 in DNA: TGTGCCAGCAAATACGGGACAGAGAACACTGAAGCTTTCTTT. The V call is TRBV2, the J call TRBJ1-1; TRBD1 matches at 7 bases. CDR3 length: 14 residues. J was trimmed by 1 base and V by 7 bases; bases with no gene match: 6. Germline CDR1 SNHLY, CDR2 FYNNEI.

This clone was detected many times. The chain's CDR3 is CASSLEVRNYGYTF. The CDR3 DNA reads as TGTGCCAGCAGCTTAGAAGTCAGAAACTATGGCTACACCTTC. The chain employs TRBV7-9 and TRBJ1-2; D not resolved. Trimming took 1 base from V and 2 from J, leaving 8 bases between them. Germline CDR1 is SEHNR and CDR2 is FQNEAQ (reference sequence). The CDR3 contains 14 residues. The full variable domain, with the rest looked up from reference TRBV7-9 and TRBJ1-2, is DTGVSQNPRHKITKRGQNVTFRCDPISEHNRLYWYRQTLGQGPEFLTYFQNEAQLEKSRLLSDRFSAERPKGSFSTLEIQRTEQGDSAMYLCASSLEVRNYGYTFGSGTRLTVV.

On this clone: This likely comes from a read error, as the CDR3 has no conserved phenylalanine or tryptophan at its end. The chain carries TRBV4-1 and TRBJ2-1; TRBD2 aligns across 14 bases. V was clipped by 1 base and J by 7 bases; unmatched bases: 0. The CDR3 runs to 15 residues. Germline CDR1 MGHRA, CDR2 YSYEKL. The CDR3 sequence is CASSQGLAGGNEQFV. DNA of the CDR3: TGCGCCAGCAGCCAAGGACTAGCGGGAGGGAATGAGCAGTTCGTC.

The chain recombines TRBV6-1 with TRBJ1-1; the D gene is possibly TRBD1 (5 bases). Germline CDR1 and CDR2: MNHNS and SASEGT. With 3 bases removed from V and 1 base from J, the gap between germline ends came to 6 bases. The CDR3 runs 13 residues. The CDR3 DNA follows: TGTGCCAGCAGTGACGGACAGAACACTGAAGCTTTCTTT. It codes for CASSDGQNTEAFF.

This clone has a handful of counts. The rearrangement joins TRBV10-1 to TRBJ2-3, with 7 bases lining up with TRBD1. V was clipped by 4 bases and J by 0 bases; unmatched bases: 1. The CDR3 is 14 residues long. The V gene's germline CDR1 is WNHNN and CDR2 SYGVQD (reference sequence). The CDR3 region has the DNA TGCGCCAGCAGTGCAGGGGGTAGCACAGATACGCAGTATTTT. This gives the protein CASSAGGSTDTQYF.

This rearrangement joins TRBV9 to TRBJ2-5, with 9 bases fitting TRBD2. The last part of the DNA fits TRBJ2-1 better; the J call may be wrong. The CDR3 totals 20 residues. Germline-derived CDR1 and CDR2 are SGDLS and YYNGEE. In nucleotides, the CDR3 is TGTGCCAGCAGCCCTAGTGGCGGGAGGGGGGAGGATCGACGGGACAATGAGCAGTTCTTC. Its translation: CASSPSGGRGEDRRDNEQFF.

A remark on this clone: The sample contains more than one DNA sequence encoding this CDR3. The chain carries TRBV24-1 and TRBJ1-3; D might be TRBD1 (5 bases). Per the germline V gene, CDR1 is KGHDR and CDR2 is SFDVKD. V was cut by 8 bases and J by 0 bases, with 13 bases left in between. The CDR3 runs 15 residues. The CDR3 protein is CATKRGARSGNTIYF. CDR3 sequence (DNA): TGTGCCACCAAGCGAGGGGCTCGCTCTGGAAACACCATATATTTT.

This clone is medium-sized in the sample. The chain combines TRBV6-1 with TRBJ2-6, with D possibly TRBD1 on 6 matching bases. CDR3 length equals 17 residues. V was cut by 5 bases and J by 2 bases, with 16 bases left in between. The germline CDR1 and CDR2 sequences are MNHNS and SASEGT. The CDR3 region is CASSPQGIRTGANVLTF. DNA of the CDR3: TGTGCCAGCAGTCCACAGGGAATACGGACTGGGGCCAACGTCCTGACTTTC.

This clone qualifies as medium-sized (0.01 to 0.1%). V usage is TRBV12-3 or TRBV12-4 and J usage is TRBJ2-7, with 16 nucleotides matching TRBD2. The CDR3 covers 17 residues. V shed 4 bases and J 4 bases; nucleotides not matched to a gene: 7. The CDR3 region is CASSSSGLAGGWYEQYF. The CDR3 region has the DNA TGTGCCAGCAGTTCCTCGGGACTAGCGGGAGGGTGGTACGAGCAGTACTTC.

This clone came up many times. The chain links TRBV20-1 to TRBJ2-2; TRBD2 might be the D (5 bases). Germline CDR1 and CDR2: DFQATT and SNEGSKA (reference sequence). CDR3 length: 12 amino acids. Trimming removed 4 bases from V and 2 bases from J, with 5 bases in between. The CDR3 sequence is CSATGNTGELFF. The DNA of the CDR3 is TGCAGTGCTACGGGAAACACCGGGGAGCTGTTTTTT.